The present entry profiles one T cell receptor beta chain with its context. The data were obtained in a study of T cell responses to AZD1222 COVID-19 vaccine. The repertoire was sequenced with immunoSEQ multiplex PCR; TCRdb's copy has only in-frame clones and lacks some. There are about 150,000 clones in the sample; approximately 88% occur only once, and 3% to 4% lies in the top ten. The CDR3 spans 15 residues. Trimming cost V 3 bases and J 2 bases, with 10 bases left between them. Germline-derived CDR1 and CDR2 are MDHEN and SYDVKM. Material: peripheral blood, obtained on day 0 of MenACWY control vaccination. The sequence came from an adult in good health. The rearrangement joins TRBV28 to TRBJ1-4; D is ambiguous. The CDR3 sequence: CASSFPGQTNEKLFF. Written as DNA, the CDR3 is TGTGCCAGCAGTTTTCCCGGCCAGACTAATGAAAAACTGTTTTTT.